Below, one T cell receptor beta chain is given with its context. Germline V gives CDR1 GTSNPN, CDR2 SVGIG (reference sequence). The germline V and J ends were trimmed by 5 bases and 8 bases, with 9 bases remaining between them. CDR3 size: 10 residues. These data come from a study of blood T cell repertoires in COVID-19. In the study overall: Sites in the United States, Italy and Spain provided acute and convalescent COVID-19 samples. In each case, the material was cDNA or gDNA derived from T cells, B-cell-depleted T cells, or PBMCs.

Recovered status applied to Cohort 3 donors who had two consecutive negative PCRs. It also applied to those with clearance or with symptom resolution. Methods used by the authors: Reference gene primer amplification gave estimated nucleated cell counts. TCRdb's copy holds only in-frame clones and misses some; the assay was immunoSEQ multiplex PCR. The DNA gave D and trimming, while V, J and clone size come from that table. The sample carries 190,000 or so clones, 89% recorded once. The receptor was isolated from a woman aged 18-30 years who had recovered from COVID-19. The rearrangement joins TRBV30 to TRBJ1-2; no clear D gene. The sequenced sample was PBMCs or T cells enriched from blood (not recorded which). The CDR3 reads CAWGTRGYTF. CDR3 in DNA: TGTGCCTGGGGCACTCGAGGCTACACCTTC.